Described below is a single TCR beta chain sequence and its context. The antigen is unknown. This entry is derived from a study of cytomegalovirus exposure and HLA in healthy donors. CDR3 length equals 14 residues. With 6 bases clipped from V and 5 bases from J, the junction kept 9 bases outside the gene matches. Per germline, CDR1 LNHDA and CDR2 SQIVND (reference sequence). Whole-study findings and limits: Most CMV-associated TCR beta chains were later found to appear HLA-restricted.

PCR primers comprised 60 Vbeta and 13 Jbeta primers. The protocol was immunoSEQ multiplex PCR, while the TCRdb copy is restricted to in-frame clones and leaves out a portion. Of 120,000 to 150,000 clones listed, about three quarters are singletons. The V call is TRBV19, the J call TRBJ2-7; TRBD1 matches 8 bases. This clonotype was obtained from a man in his forties in good health and CMV-seropositive. Sequenced input: PBMCs. The CDR3 spells CASSRPGQEDEQYF. The DNA for the CDR3 is TGTGCCAGTAGCCGGCCGGGACAGGAGGACGAGCAGTACTTC.